The rows below give T cell receptor beta chains drawn from one sample of a study of blood T cell repertoires in COVID-19. TCRdb keeps only in-frame clones here, not all; method: immunoSEQ multiplex PCR. The sample includes 110,000 to 150,000 clones, 82% seen only once; the top ten take about 4%. The sample comprised peripheral blood. The receptors shown here come from a woman older than 75 with acute or convalescent COVID-19. Both conserved end residues are part of each CDR3. A D gene is named only where the DNA matches it firmly. Clone size is not always given. Where it is, it says once, few, many or a class for expanded clones.

D: NA
size: NA
J: TRBJ1-1
V: TRBV4-1
DNA: TGCGCCAGCAGCCCACCAAGGGGTAGGGTGAACACTGAAGCTTTCTTT
CDR3: CASSPPRGRVNTEAFF

D: TRBD2
size: NA
J: TRBJ2-1
V: TRBV15
DNA: TGTGCCACCAGCAGTCCACCGACTAGCGGGGCGATATACAATGAGCAGTTCTTC
CDR3: CATSSPPTSGAIYNEQFF

D: NA
size: NA
J: TRBJ1-1
V: TRBV2
DNA: TGTGCCTGCATACCTCCACAGTTTCCCGAGGCTTTCTTT
CDR3: CACIPPQFPEAFF

D: TRBD2
size: NA
J: TRBJ2-1
V: TRBV12-3/TRBV12-4
DNA: TGTGCCAGCGGAGTAGCGGGGGACCAAACACAGTTCTTC
CDR3: CASGVAGDQTQFF

D: TRBD2
size: NA
J: TRBJ2-7
V: TRBV2
DNA: TGTGCCAGCAGTAGACTAGCGGGGGGGCTGGAGCAGTACTTC
CDR3: CASSRLAGGLEQYF

D: TRBD1
size: few
J: TRBJ2-5
V: TRBV7-8
DNA: TGTGCCAGCAGCATACAGGGGGGAGAGACCCAGTACTTC
CDR3: CASSIQGGETQYF

D: TRBD1
size: NA
J: TRBJ1-2
V: TRBV27
DNA: TGTGCCAGCAGTTTATCTATGGACAGGGGTTACAATGGCTACACCTTC
CDR3: CASSLSMDRGYNGYTF

D: NA
size: NA
J: TRBJ2-1
V: TRBV18
DNA: TGTGCCAGCTCACCACGGGAGCCGAATGAGCAGTTCTTC
CDR3: CASSPREPNEQFF

D: NA
size: NA
J: TRBJ1-5
V: TRBV18
DNA: TGTGCCAGCTCACTGACCGGGGGAGATAGCAATCAGCCCCAGCATTTT
CDR3: CASSLTGGDSNQPQHF

D: NA
size: NA
J: TRBJ2-5
V: TRBV19
DNA: TGTGCCAGTAGTGTAGGTGGGACACCCCAAGAGACCCAGTACTTC
CDR3: CASSVGGTPQETQYF

D: TRBD2
size: NA
J: TRBJ2-5
V: TRBV29-1
DNA: TGCAGCGTTGCGGGACTAGCGGTCCAAGAGACCCAGTACTTC
CDR3: CSVAGLAVQETQYF

D: NA
size: NA
J: TRBJ1-4
V: TRBV30
DNA: TGTGCCTGGAGTGTAAAGCGTTTGGGGACACAACTGTTTTTT
CDR3: CAWSVKRLGTQLFF

D: NA
size: NA
J: TRBJ1-1
V: TRBV5-4
DNA: TGTGCCAGCAGTCCGGGAAACTCTGAAGCTTTCTTT
CDR3: CASSPGNSEAFF

D: TRBD2
size: NA
J: TRBJ2-3
V: TRBV20-1
DNA: TGCAGTGCCCGGACTAGCTATACGCAGTATTTT
CDR3: CSARTSYTQYF

D: TRBD2
size: once
J: TRBJ2-3
V: TRBV2
DNA: TGTGCCAGCAGTGGGTTTTCCGGGGGGGCCACAGATACGCAGTATTTT
CDR3: CASSGFSGGATDTQYF

D: NA
size: NA
J: TRBJ1-5
V: TRBV5-5
DNA: TGTGCCAGCAGCAAAGTCTTAGGGAGATATAGCAATCAGCCCCAGCATTTT
CDR3: CASSKVLGRYSNQPQHF

D: NA
size: NA
J: TRBJ1-1
V: TRBV28
DNA: TGTGCCAGCAGCGGGGTTCATAGGACTGAAGCTTTCTTT
CDR3: CASSGVHRTEAFF

D: TRBD2
size: NA
J: TRBJ2-2
V: TRBV7-6
DNA: TGTGCCAGCAGCTTAGTGACTAGCCGGGGTGTAAACGGGGAGCTGTTTTTT
CDR3: CASSLVTSRGVNGELFF

D: TRBD1
size: NA
J: TRBJ1-4
V: TRBV10-2
DNA: TGCGCCAGCAGACCCCGGGACAGGGGGGCATCCAATGAAAAACTGTTTTTT
CDR3: CASRPRDRGASNEKLFF

D: NA
size: NA
J: TRBJ2-1
V: TRBV2
DNA: TGTGCCAGCAGTGATATTGTTGGCGGGATCATTACCTACAATGAGCAGTTCTTC
CDR3: CASSDIVGGIITYNEQFF

D: NA
size: NA
J: TRBJ1-2
V: TRBV28
DNA: TGTGCCAGCAGTTCCCTTTTCAACTATGGCTACACCTTC
CDR3: CASSSLFNYGYTF

D: NA
size: NA
J: TRBJ1-5
V: TRBV24-1
DNA: TGTGCCACCAGTGATTTTCGGGGGCAGCCCCAGCATTTT
CDR3: CATSDFRGQPQHF

D: TRBD2
size: NA
J: TRBJ2-1
V: TRBV19
DNA: TGTGCCAGTAGTATCTCGGGGGGGACTTTGAATGAGCAGTTCTTC
CDR3: CASSISGGTLNEQFF

D: NA
size: NA
J: TRBJ2-4
V: TRBV2
DNA: TGTGCCAGCAGTCAGGGTCCGTGGGGAAACATTCAGTACTTC
CDR3: CASSQGPWGNIQYF

D: NA
size: NA
J: TRBJ2-1
V: TRBV11-2
DNA: TGTGCCAGCAGATTATCGCCCCACTCCTTCAATGAGCAGTTCTTC
CDR3: CASRLSPHSFNEQFF

D: NA
size: NA
J: TRBJ2-5
V: TRBV5-1
DNA: TGCGCCAGCAGCCAAGGGGACTACCAAGAGACCCAGTACTTC
CDR3: CASSQGDYQETQYF

D: TRBD1
size: NA
J: TRBJ1-4
V: TRBV9
DNA: TGTGCCAGCAGCGCGGACAGGGCAGGGACTGAAAAACTGTTTTTT
CDR3: CASSADRAGTEKLFF

D: NA
size: NA
J: TRBJ1-5
V: TRBV6-5
DNA: TGTGCCAGCAGCCACCCACAGGAGCCCCAGCATTTT
CDR3: CASSHPQEPQHF

D: TRBD1
size: NA
J: TRBJ2-3
V: TRBV5-1
DNA: TGCGCCAGCAGCTTGGATGGTCAGGGGGCGACAGATACGCAGTATTTT
CDR3: CASSLDGQGATDTQYF

D: TRBD1
size: NA
J: TRBJ1-1
V: TRBV14
DNA: TGTGCCAGCAGCCAAGTCACAGGGGGCGCGGCTGAAGCTTTCTTT
CDR3: CASSQVTGGAAEAFF

D: NA
size: NA
J: TRBJ2-1
V: TRBV2
DNA: TGTGCCAGCGGGGGACTCTTAGGCTCCTACAATGAGCAGTTCTTC
CDR3: CASGGLLGSYNEQFF

D: NA
size: NA
J: TRBJ1-1
V: TRBV9
DNA: TGTGCCAGCAGCCTAGACGGTTACACTGAAGCTTTCTTT
CDR3: CASSLDGYTEAFF

D: NA
size: NA
J: TRBJ2-7
V: TRBV28
DNA: TGTGCCAGCAGTTCACCACCCTCGTACAACTACGAGCAGTACTTC
CDR3: CASSSPPSYNYEQYF

D: NA
size: once
J: TRBJ1-3
V: TRBV19
DNA: TGTGCCAGTATCGACCACGCGGGGGCCGACATGCATAGCTCTGGAAACACCATATATTTT
CDR3: CASIDHAGADMHSSGNTIYF

D: TRBD1
size: NA
J: TRBJ2-7
V: TRBV5-8
DNA: TGTGCCAGCAGCCACCGGGACAGGGGACCCTACGAGCAGTACTTC
CDR3: CASSHRDRGPYEQYF

D: NA
size: once
J: TRBJ1-2
V: TRBV19
DNA: TGTGCCAGTAGTACGGTACTTGGCAGGGGCACCCTCTATGGCTACACCTTC
CDR3: CASSTVLGRGTLYGYTF

D: TRBD1
size: few
J: TRBJ1-4
V: TRBV11-2
DNA: TGTGCCAGCAGCTTAGCGTGGACAGGGGATGAAAAACTGTTTTTT
CDR3: CASSLAWTGDEKLFF

D: NA
size: NA
J: TRBJ2-2
V: TRBV2
DNA: TGTGCCACCAGGACAGCCACAAACACCGGGGAGCTGTTTTTT
CDR3: CATRTATNTGELFF

D: TRBD2
size: NA
J: TRBJ2-1
V: TRBV5-1
DNA: TGCGCCAGCAGCTCCTACACTAGCGGGGGGGCCAATGAGCAGTTCTTC
CDR3: CASSSYTSGGANEQFF

D: TRBD2
size: NA
J: TRBJ2-2
V: TRBV7-8
DNA: TGTGCCAGCAGCTTAGGCGGGGGGGCCATAAGGACGAACACCGGGGAGCTGTTTTTT
CDR3: CASSLGGGAIRTNTGELFF

D: NA
size: NA
J: TRBJ2-3
V: TRBV5-1
DNA: TGCGCCAGCAGCTCCATTGCGTTGAGGGGGGATACGCAGTATTTT
CDR3: CASSSIALRGDTQYF

D: TRBD2
size: NA
J: TRBJ2-1
V: TRBV7-9
DNA: TGTGCCAGCAGCTTAGCGTTGGCTAGCGGATCTTACAATGAGCAGTTCTTC
CDR3: CASSLALASGSYNEQFF

D: NA
size: few
J: TRBJ1-1
V: TRBV11-2
DNA: TGTGCCAGCCGCATTATGCGACAGGAGGCGTCTGAAGCTTTCTTT
CDR3: CASRIMRQEASEAFF

D: TRBD1
size: NA
J: TRBJ1-5
V: TRBV2
DNA: TGTGCCAGCACCCAGGGGGATCAGCCCCAGCATTTT
CDR3: CASTQGDQPQHF

D: TRBD1
size: NA
J: TRBJ2-7
V: TRBV27
DNA: TGTGCCAGCAGTTTTTCAGGGGGTGGCTACGAGCAGTACTTC
CDR3: CASSFSGGGYEQYF